The clone carrying this T cell receptor (beta chain) has just a few counts. Its antigen is currently unknown. This sample was taken from a study of beta chain features in type 1 diabetes. Study-wide findings and caveats: Patients with Type 1 diabetes showed moderately but significantly shorter TCRB CDR3s in all four CD4+ subsets.

The germline V gene has CDR1 MDHEN and CDR2 SYDVKM. V was pared by 1 base and J by 8 bases, with 14 bases of the junction left unmatched. The CDR3 consists of 17 residues. Expressed TCRB transcripts got sequenced, as all isolated RNA was reverse transcribed. TCRdb's table, derived via immunoSEQ multiplex PCR, lists solely in-frame clones and lacks some. The sample contains about 650,000 clones, 9.5% to 15% of which appear only once. This TCR was sampled from a man aged 25-45 years with type 1 diabetes. The source material was naive CD4+ T cells from blood. The V and J genes are TRBV28 and TRBJ1-5; 7 bases are shared with TRBD1. The CDR3 spells CASSLFGGVGQFEPQHF. The CDR3 nucleotides are TGTGCCAGCAGTTTATTTGGAGGAGTGGGACAGTTCGAGCCCCAGCATTTT.